The 18 T cell receptor beta chains below all came from one sample that was sequenced in a study of CD8+CD57+ T cells in acquired aplastic anemia. Profiling of TCR beta VDJ combinations and CDR3 sequences used genomic DNA as template. TCRdb reanalysed the reads using MiXCR and keeps one entry per CDR3 protein. The sample holds 130,000 or so distinct CDR3 sequences, about 40% seen once. Patients selected for sequencing had displayed CD8+CD57+ cell expansion by flow cytometry. Sample: sorted CD4+, CD8+, or CD8+CD57+ T cells (not recorded which) from PBMCs. Every receptor here comes from a human donor with aplastic anemia.

This clonotype was seen many times. This sequence joins TRBV2 and TRBJ1-1; D uncertain. This CDR3 spans 15 amino acids. V was pared by 1 base and J by 1 base, with 10 bases between. Germline CDR1 and CDR2: SNHLY and FYNNEI. CDR3 in amino acids: CASSEGKFRNTEAFF. DNA of the CDR3: TGTGCCAGCAGTGAAGGGAAGTTCCGGAACACTGAAGCTTTCTTT.

The chain joins TRBV28 to TRBJ1-4, with 8 bases lining up with TRBD1. V trimming: 5 bases; J trimming: 8 bases; junction bases outside the gene matches: 7. Germline CDR1 and CDR2: MDHEN and SYDVKM. CDR3 length: 14 amino acids. Written as DNA, the CDR3 is TGTGCCAGCAGTCCCGGACAGGGAGGCGAAAAACTGTTTTTT. Protein product: CASSPGQGGEKLFF.

The chain carries TRBV25-1 and TRBJ2-6; TRBD1 matches at 9 bases. The CDR3 extends over 16 amino acids. The J segment lost 1 base and the V segment lost 6 bases, leaving 4 bases of the junction unmatched. Germline V gene lookup returns CDR1 MGHDK and CDR2 SYGVNS. CDR3 sequence: CASSRDRVSGANVLTF. CDR3 in DNA: TGTGCCAGCAGCCGGGACAGGGTATCTGGGGCCAACGTCCTGACTTTC.

The rearrangement links TRBV18 to TRBJ2-3; TRBD2 matches 8 bases. The CDR3 is made up of 18 amino acids. V dropped 0 bases and J dropped 1; count of bases not matched to a gene: 9. CDR1 KGHSH and CDR2 LQKENI come from the germline V gene. CDR3 in amino acids: CASSPPGLGHRGTDTQYF. In DNA form, the CDR3 reads TGTGCCAGCTCACCACCGGGACTAGGACATCGAGGCACAGATACGCAGTATTTT. Filled out from reference TRBV18 and TRBJ2-3, the complete variable domain reads NAGVMQNPRHLVRRRGQEARLRCSPMKGHSHVYWYRQLPEEGLKFMVYLQKENIIDESGMPKERFSAEFPKEGPSILRIQQVVRGDSAAYFCASSPPGLGHRGTDTQYFGPGTRLTVL.

This chain connects TRBV15 to TRBJ2-6; D uncertain. Per the germline V gene, CDR1 is LNHNV and CDR2 is YYDKDF (reference sequence). V was shortened by 3 bases and J by 4 bases, with 10 bases between the two germline ends. The CDR3 is made up of 15 amino acids. The CDR3 loop reads CATSSVAAGANVLTF. CDR3 nucleotide sequence: TGTGCCACCAGCAGTGTGGCAGCCGGGGCCAACGTCCTGACTTTC.

Regarding this clonotype: At one end the junction does not follow the germline gene, possibly because of a read error. The chain combines TRBV7-2 with TRBJ1-1; 8 bases fit TRBD1. The CDR3 runs to 14 residues. The germline CDR1 and CDR2 sequences are SGHTA and FQGNSA. This CDR3 is CASSLDRECTEVFF. The CDR3 nucleotides read TGTGCCAGCAGCTTGGACAGGGAATGCACTGAAGTTTTCTTT. Filled out from reference TRBV7-2 and TRBJ1-1, the complete variable domain reads GAGVSQSPSNKVTEKGKDVELRCDPISGHTALYWYRQSLGQGLEFLIYFQGNSAPDKSGLPSDRFSAERTGGSVSTLTIQRTQQEDSAVYLCASSLDRECTEVFFGQGTRLTVV.

This chain connects TRBV30 to TRBJ2-2, with D hard to call. The CDR3 runs 15 residues. CDR1 GTSNPN and CDR2 SVGIG come from the germline V gene (reference sequence). Deletions cut 1 base from V and 3 bases from J, with 12 bases between. DNA for the CDR3: TGTGCCTGGAGTGGGGTCGGATCGGACACCGGGGAGCTGTTTTTT. Encoded protein: CAWSGVGSDTGELFF.

This chain joins TRBV19 and TRBJ1-2, with D tentatively TRBD1 (5 bases). The germline V gene encodes CDR1 LNHDA and CDR2 SQIVND (reference sequence). V lost 5 bases and J lost 4, with 17 bases in between. CDR3 size: 15 residues. CDR3 region: CASSATVGGVYGYTF. CDR3 sequence (DNA): TGTGCCAGTAGTGCAACCGTGGGGGGAGTCTATGGCTACACCTTC.

Concerning this clonotype: Just one base apart from a much larger clone, this may be a read error. V usage is TRBV27 and J usage is TRBJ2-1; 9 bases match TRBD2. The CDR3 consists of 14 residues. The V and J ends lost 3 bases and 12 bases, in that order; junction bases with no gene match: 9. Germline V lookup: CDR1 MNHEY, CDR2 SMNVEV (reference sequence). The CDR3 nucleotides read TGTGCCAGCAGTTTGGGCGGGGGGGCGTTTGGGCAGTTCTTC. This encodes CASSLGGGAFGQFF.

J is TRBJ1-5 and V is TRBV7-8; no definite D call. This CDR3 is built from 13 residues. The germline V and J ends were trimmed by 6 bases and 5 bases, with 11 bases remaining between them. CDR1 and CDR2 (germline): SGHVS, FQNEAQ. CDR3 in DNA: TGTGCCAGCAGTTTACGGACCGATCAGCCCCAGCATTTT. This sequence encodes CASSLRTDQPQHF.

This clonotype has at least ten counts. V gene TRBV20-1 combines with J gene TRBJ1-1; tentatively, D is TRBD1 (5 bases). The CDR3 contains 12 residues. Germline assignment: CDR1 DFQATT and CDR2 SNEGSKA (reference sequence). The DNA for the CDR3 is TGCAGCCTAAAAGTCATTGCAGGGAAAGCTTTCTTT. Translation: CSLKVIAGKAFF.

This clonotype was picked up many times. V is TRBV7-2 and J is TRBJ2-1; unclear D gene. The germline V gene has CDR1 SGHTA and CDR2 FQGNSA. Between the trimmed V and J ends, which lost 2 bases and 4 bases, there was a span of 9 bases. The CDR3 has 14 residues. The CDR3 DNA follows: TGTGCCAGCAGCTTATCTTTTCTTTACAATGAGCAGTTCTTC. It translates to CASSLSFLYNEQFF.

The rearrangement uses TRBV7-9 and TRBJ1-2; D is ambiguous. The CDR3 covers 15 residues. The ends were cut back, 6 bases at V and 5 bases at J, with 19 bases in the middle. Per germline, CDR1 SEHNR and CDR2 FQNEAQ (reference sequence). The CDR3 spells CASRRSENQEYGYTF. Written as DNA, the CDR3 is TGTGCCAGCAGGCGGAGTGAGAACCAGGAATATGGCTACACCTTC. Together with reference TRBV7-9 and TRBJ1-2, the CDR3 gives the full variable domain: DTGVSQNPRHKITKRGQNVTFRCDPISEHNRLYWYRQTLGQGPEFLTYFQNEAQLEKSRLLSDRFSAERPKGSFSTLEIQRTEQGDSAMYLCASRRSENQEYGYTFGSGTRLTVV.

In regard to this clonotype: It may be a read error: a sequence one base away is much more abundant. The chain joins TRBV6-1 to TRBJ1-4; maybe TRBD1 (6 bases). Germline lookup yields CDR1 MNHNS and CDR2 SASEGT. The CDR3 sequence is 12 residues long. The CDR3 nucleotides are TGTGCCAGCAGGAACAGGGAGGAAAGACTGTTTTTT. Translating gives CASRNREERLFF.

Many counts were recorded for this clonotype. The chain couples TRBV7-2 to TRBJ1-2; D unclear. Germline V gene lookup returns CDR1 SGHTA and CDR2 FQGNSA. The CDR3 runs 15 residues. V lost 5 bases and J lost 1, with 14 bases in between. The chain's CDR3 is CASSPRVVGNYGYTF. CDR3 nucleotides: TGTGCCAGCAGCCCCAGAGTTGTTGGTAACTATGGCTACACCTTC.

Here the CDR3 reads CASSLGPGAEETQYF. DNA of the CDR3: TGTGCCAGCAGCTTGGGGCCAGGCGCGGAAGAGACCCAGTACTTC. The rearrangement links TRBV7-9 to TRBJ2-5, with D possibly matching TRBD1 (5 bases). CDR1 and CDR2 from the germline V gene are SEHNR and FQNEAQ (reference sequence). The CDR3 sequence is 15 residues long. V was cut by 3 bases and J by 3 bases, with 14 bases left in between.

The chain combines TRBV19 with TRBJ2-5, with a weak D call TRBD2 (6 bases). V shed 1 base and J shed 1 base, with 7 bases lying between them. This CDR3 is built from 14 residues. Germline values: CDR1 LNHDA, CDR2 SQIVND (reference sequence). The CDR3 loop reads CASSIGRGQETQYF. In nucleotides, the CDR3 is TGTGCCAGTAGTATAGGGAGGGGCCAAGAGACCCAGTACTTC. Full variable domain (missing parts from reference TRBV19 and TRBJ2-5): DGGITQSPKYLFRKEGQNVTLSCEQNLNHDAMYWYRQDPGQGLRLIYYSQIVNDFQKGDIAEGYSVSREKKESFPLTVTSAQKNPTAFYLCASSIGRGQETQYFGPGTRLLVL.

This clonotype was recorded at least ten times. The CDR3 loop is CASSQRRGVSSYEQYF. The DNA of the CDR3 is TGCGCCAGCAGCCAGCGCAGAGGGGTGAGTTCCTACGAGCAGTACTTC. The V and J genes are TRBV4-3 and TRBJ2-7; D is possibly TRBD1 or TRBD2 (5 bases each). The CDR3 extends over 16 amino acids. The V end lost 3 bases, the J end lost 1 base, and 16 bases lay between the germline ends. The germline gives CDR1 LGHNA, CDR2 YSLEER.